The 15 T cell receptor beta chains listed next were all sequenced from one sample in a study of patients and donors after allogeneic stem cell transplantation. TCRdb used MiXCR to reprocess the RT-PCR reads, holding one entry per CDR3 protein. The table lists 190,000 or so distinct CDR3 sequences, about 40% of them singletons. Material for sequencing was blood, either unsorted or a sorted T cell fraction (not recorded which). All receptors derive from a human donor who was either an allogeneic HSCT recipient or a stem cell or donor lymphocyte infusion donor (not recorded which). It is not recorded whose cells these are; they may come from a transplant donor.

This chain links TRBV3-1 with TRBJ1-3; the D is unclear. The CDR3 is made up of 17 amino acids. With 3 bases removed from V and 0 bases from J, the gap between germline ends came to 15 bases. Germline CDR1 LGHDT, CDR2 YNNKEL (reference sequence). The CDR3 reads CASSQASTVSSGNTIYF. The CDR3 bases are TGTGCCAGCAGCCAGGCGTCGACGGTGAGCTCTGGAAACACCATATATTTT.

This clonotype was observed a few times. CDR3: CASSSLESNQPQHF. In DNA, the CDR3 is TGTGCCAGCAGTTCTCTGGAGAGCAATCAGCCCCAGCATTTT. The J gene is TRBJ1-5, the V gene TRBV12-3 or TRBV12-4; D remains unclear. The CDR3 sequence is 14 residues long. V was pared by 4 bases and J by 1 base, with 8 bases between.

The DNA for the CDR3 is TGTGCCAGCAGTTACCTATGGGGGTATGAGCAGTTCTTC. Amino acid sequence: CASSYLWGYEQFF. The J gene is TRBJ2-1, the V gene TRBV6-6, with D perhaps assigned TRBD1 or TRBD2 (5 bases each). This CDR3 contains 13 residues. V gave up 2 bases and J gave up 8 bases, with 10 bases separating them. CDR1 is MNHNY, CDR2 SVGAGI, per germline (reference sequence).

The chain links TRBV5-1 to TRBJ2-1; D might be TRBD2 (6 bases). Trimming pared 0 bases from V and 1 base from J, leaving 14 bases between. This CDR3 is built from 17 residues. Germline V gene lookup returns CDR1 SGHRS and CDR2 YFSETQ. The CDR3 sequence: CASSLGGTSPSYNEQFF. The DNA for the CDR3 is TGCGCCAGCAGCTTGGGAGGTACTAGCCCATCCTACAATGAGCAGTTCTTC.

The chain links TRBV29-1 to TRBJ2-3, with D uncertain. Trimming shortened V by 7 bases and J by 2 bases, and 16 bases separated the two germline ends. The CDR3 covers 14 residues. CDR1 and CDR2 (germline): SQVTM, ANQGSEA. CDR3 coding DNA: TGCAGCGCAGATGAGAGCTGGGTCACAGATACGCAGTATTTT. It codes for CSADESWVTDTQYF.

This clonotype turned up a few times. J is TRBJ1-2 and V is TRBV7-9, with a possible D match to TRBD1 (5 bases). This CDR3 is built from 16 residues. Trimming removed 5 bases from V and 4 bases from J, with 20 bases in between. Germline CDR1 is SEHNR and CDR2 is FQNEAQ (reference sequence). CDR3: CASSPHPDGAGYGYTF. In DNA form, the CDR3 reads TGTGCCAGCAGCCCTCATCCGGACGGGGCTGGCTATGGCTACACCTTC.

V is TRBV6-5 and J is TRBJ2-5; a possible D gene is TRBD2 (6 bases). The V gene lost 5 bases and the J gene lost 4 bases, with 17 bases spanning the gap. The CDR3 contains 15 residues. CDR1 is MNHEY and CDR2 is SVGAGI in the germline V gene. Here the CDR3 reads CASSPRGGGIETQYF. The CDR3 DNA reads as TGTGCCAGCAGTCCCCGGGGCGGAGGGATAGAGACCCAGTACTTC.

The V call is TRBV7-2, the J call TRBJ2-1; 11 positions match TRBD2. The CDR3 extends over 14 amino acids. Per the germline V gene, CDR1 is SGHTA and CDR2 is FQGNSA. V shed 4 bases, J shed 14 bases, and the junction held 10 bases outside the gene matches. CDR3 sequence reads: CASSSGLAGEREFF. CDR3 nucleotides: TGTGCCAGCAGCTCCGGACTAGCGGGTGAGAGGGAGTTCTTC.

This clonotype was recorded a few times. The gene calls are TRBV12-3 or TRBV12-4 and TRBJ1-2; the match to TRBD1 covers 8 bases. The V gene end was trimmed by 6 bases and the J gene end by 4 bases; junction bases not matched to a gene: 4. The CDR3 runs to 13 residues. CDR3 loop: CASRRTGLYGYTF. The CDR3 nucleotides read TGTGCCAGCAGGCGGACAGGGCTCTATGGCTACACCTTC.

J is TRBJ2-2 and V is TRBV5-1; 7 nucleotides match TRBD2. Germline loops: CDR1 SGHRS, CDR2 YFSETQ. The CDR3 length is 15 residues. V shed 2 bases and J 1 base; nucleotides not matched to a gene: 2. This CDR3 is CASSLSGKNTGELFF. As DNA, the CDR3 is TGCGCCAGCAGCTTAAGCGGGAAGAACACCGGGGAGCTGTTTTTT.

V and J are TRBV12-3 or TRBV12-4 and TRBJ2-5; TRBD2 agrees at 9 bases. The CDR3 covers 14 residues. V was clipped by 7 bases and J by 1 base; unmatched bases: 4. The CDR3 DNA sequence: TGTGCCAGCACCCTGACTAGCGGCCAAGAGACCCAGTACTTC. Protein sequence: CASTLTSGQETQYF.

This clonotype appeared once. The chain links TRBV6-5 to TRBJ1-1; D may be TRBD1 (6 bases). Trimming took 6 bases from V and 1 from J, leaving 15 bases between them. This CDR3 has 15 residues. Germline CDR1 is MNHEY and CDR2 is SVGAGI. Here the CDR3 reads CASRERRGQNTEAFF. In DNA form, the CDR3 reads TGTGCCAGCAGGGAACGACGGGGGCAGAACACTGAAGCTTTCTTT.

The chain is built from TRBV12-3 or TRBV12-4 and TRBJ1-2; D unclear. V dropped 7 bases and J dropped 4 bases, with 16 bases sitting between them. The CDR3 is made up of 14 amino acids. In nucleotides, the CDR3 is TGTGCCAGCACTCCCGGCGTGGGAAGCTATGGCTACACCTTC. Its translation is CASTPGVGSYGYTF.

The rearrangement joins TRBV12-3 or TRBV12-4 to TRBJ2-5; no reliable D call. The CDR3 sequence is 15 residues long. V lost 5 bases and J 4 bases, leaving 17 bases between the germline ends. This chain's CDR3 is CASSARIPQGETQYF. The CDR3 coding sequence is TGTGCCAGCAGTGCCCGGATACCTCAAGGAGAGACCCAGTACTTC.

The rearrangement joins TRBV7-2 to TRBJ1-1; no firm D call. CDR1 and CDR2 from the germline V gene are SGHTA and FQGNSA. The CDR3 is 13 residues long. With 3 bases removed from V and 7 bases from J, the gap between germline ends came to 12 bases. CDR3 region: CASSFSGVIEAFF. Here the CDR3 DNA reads TGTGCCAGCAGCTTCTCTGGGGTGATTGAAGCTTTCTTT. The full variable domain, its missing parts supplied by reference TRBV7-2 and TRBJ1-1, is GAGVSQSPSNKVTEKGKDVELRCDPISGHTALYWYRQSLGQGLEFLIYFQGNSAPDKSGLPSDRFSAERTGGSVSTLTIQRTQQEDSAVYLCASSFSGVIEAFFGQGTRLTVV.